The clone carrying this T cell receptor (beta chain) showed up many times. Its antigen is not known. The CDR3 has 13 amino acids. Germline V gene data show CDR1 as MNHEY and CDR2 as SVGAGI. Between the trimmed V and J ends, which lost 3 bases and 7 bases, there was a span of 13 bases. The sample belongs to a study of CD8 T cells in ankylosing spondylitis. Findings and limits, study-wide: Reactive arthritis synovial fluid and blood were previously reported to contain some motif variants. Apparently characteristic of ankylosing spondylitis blood was a TCR beta motif (under ten highly homologous variants). Clones tied to disease were said to be significantly enriched in matched ankylosing spondylitis synovial fluid.

For TCR beta, libraries came from quantitative 5'-RACE with molecular barcodes. Each CDR3 protein gets one entry after TCRdb re-called the 5' RACE reads with MiXCR. Altogether 150,000 to 200,000 distinct CDR3 sequences are present, about 9.9% being singletons, with the ten largest covering almost 30%. This TCR came from a male donor with ankylosing spondylitis or in good health (not recorded which). The sample was blood, either unsorted or a sorted T cell fraction (not recorded which). The gene calls are TRBV6-5 and TRBJ2-7, with D perhaps matching TRBD2 (5 bases). CDR3 sequence: CASSYQLDGEQYF. The CDR3 bases are TGTGCCAGCAGTTATCAACTAGACGGAGAGCAGTACTTC.